The T cell receptor beta chain under discussion was sequenced for a study of graft-versus-host responses after intestinal transplantation. Responders that carried the CFSE label, approximately 200,000 of them, were plated with approximately 200,000 irradiated, violet-dye-labeled stimulator cells. The data were produced by immunoSEQ multiplex PCR, yet TCRdb's version contains in-frame clones alone and is incomplete. The sample yields some 19,000 clones, around 41% seen once. The CDR3 is made up of 14 amino acids. V lost 2 bases and J lost 0, with 10 bases in between. Germline values: CDR1 GTSNPN, CDR2 SVGIG (reference sequence).

The chain carries TRBV30 and TRBJ1-2, with D possibly TRBD1 on 5 matching bases. The sequenced sample was alloreactive CD8+ T cells from a mixed lymphocyte reaction culture, obtained before intestinal transplant. The subset is: CFSE-low proliferating T cells sorted from roughly 6-day pre-transplant mixed lymphocyte reaction (GvH or HvG direction). This receptor was taken from a human patient who received an intestinal transplant. The CDR3 DNA reads as TGTGCCTGGAGTAGACAGATAACTAACTATGGCTACACCTTC. Amino acid sequence: CAWSRQITNYGYTF.